This entry concerns a single TCR beta chain. What antigen it recognizes has not been identified. No much larger clonotype is one base removed from it; base qualities were not supplied. Genomic DNA was extracted from sorted cells for sequencing of the TCRbeta CDR3 region. The immunoSEQ Assay was used to sequence the TCRbeta CDR3 regions. TCRdb re-hosts the immuneACCESS table, in-frame sequences only. Its copies lack some clones; in the studies checked, an unresolved V gene accounts for under half of them, and the cause for the rest is not known. The sample table shows tens of thousands of clones, and approximately 90% are seen once. Around 0.99% of the sample comes from the top ten. Deletion took 6 bases off V and 1 base off J, with a span of 10 bases between the germline ends. According to the germline V gene (reference sequence), CDR1 reads MNHEY and CDR2 reads SMNVEV. Including cysteine and phenylalanine, the CDR3 has 14 amino acids. Only the CDR3 DNA is retained, 42 bases long and in frame from the first base.

The entry originates in a study of OX40 agonist ivuxolimab in advanced cancers. At the level of the whole study: The costimulatory receptor OX40 (CD134) was targeted by ivuxolimab, a fully human IgG2 agonistic monoclonal antibody. Of the approximately 50 patients in dose escalation, some 19 had hepatocellular carcinoma, approximately 15 had melanoma, 9 had renal cell carcinoma and 9 had head and neck cancer. Patients were allowed to have had prior anti-PD-1, anti-PD-L1 or anti-CTLA-4 therapy, and roughly 40% of the dose-escalation patients had been treated with checkpoint inhibitors. Peripheral TCRbeta sequencing aimed to test whether ivuxolimab altered TCR sequence diversity and caused clonal T-cell expansion. A male proportion of 82.7% and a mean age of around 60 years, ranging from 23 to 79, were recorded for the dose-escalation cohort. The paper reports the monotherapy dose-escalation portion (N of about 47 patients) of the phase I ivuxolimab trial. Partial responses occurred in three dose-escalation patients, of whom one had hepatocellular carcinoma and two had cutaneous melanoma. Intravenous ivuxolimab was administered to patients every 2 weeks at six dose levels: 0.01, 0.1, 0.3, 1.5, 3 and 10 mg/kg.

Patients with a history of autoimmune disease or receiving systemic immunosuppression were excluded from the trial. Peripheral blood for TCR sequencing was drawn from every dose cohort at baseline, at cycle 4 day 1 and at cycle 7 day 1. Samples came from an open-label, multicenter, first-in-human phase I dose-escalation trial of ivuxolimab. The trial enrolled adults with locally advanced or metastatic head and neck squamous cell, hepatocellular, melanoma or renal cell carcinoma. Before TCR sequencing, CD4+ T cells and CD8+ T cells from peripheral blood were sorted into separate populations. What the research found in general, with its limitations: At doses from 0.1 to 3.0 mg/kg, clonal expansion was seen in both CD4+ and CD8+ blood T cells between baseline and week 6. After ivuxolimab, CD8+ T cells had more expanded clones than CD4+ T cells on average. Low levels of normalized T-cell clonal expansion were also seen in some nonresponding patients. In the 0.1-3.0 mg/kg groups, partial responders were among the patients with the lowest normalized peripheral clonal expansion, particularly in CD8+ T cells. The antigen specificity of the peripheral T cells that underwent clonal expansion was not determined.

The material sequenced was CD4+ or CD8+ T cells sorted from blood, taken in a trial of the OX40 agonist ivuxolimab. The rearranged segments are TRBV27 and TRBJ1-3; the D gene is unclear. The sequence came from an adult with an advanced solid tumor such as melanoma, head and neck, liver or kidney cancer. The DNA is as follows: TGTGCCAGCAGGCGGCAACCTTCTGGAAACACCATATATTTT. Its amino acids are CASRRQPSGNTIYF.